Each of the 21 T cell receptor beta chains below was sequenced from the same sample in a study of T cells in Graves' hyperthyroidism and ophthalmopathy. What was amplified from RNA transcripts were TCR beta CDR3 regions. A first-round RT-PCR of the TCR CDR3 used the HTBI primer set. Via MiXCR, TCRdb re-called the multiplex PCR reads, giving one row per CDR3 protein. The data show around 340,000 distinct CDR3 sequences, roughly 20% seen once. Material for sequencing was blood. The receptors were sampled from a woman between 40 and 55 years old with Graves' ophthalmopathy.

The chain employs TRBV12-3 or TRBV12-4 and TRBJ1-5; no clear D gene. V lost 6 bases and J lost 4, with 10 bases in between. This CDR3 contains 13 residues. DNA for the CDR3: TGTGCCAGCAGCTTAACCCAGAATCAGCCCCAGCATTTT. This gives the protein CASSLTQNQPQHF.

This clonotype has at least ten counts. The chain is built from TRBV15 and TRBJ1-3; D possibly corresponds to TRBD1 (6 bases). V was trimmed by 5 bases and J by 2 bases, leaving 10 bases between them. Germline assignment: CDR1 LNHNV and CDR2 YYDKDF (reference sequence). There are 14 residues in the CDR3. CDR3 region: CATSGGQTGNTIYF. DNA for the CDR3: TGTGCCACCAGCGGGGGCCAAACTGGAAACACCATATATTTT.

This clonotype was counted ten times or more. V gene TRBV6-2 or TRBV6-3 combines with J gene TRBJ2-7; D unresolved. Looked up from germline, CDR1 is MNHEY and CDR2 is SVGEGT. This CDR3 is 15 amino acids long. Trimming stripped 5 bases from V and 0 bases from J, with 14 bases between. The DNA for the CDR3 is TGTGCCAGCAGTCAATGGGCGGTTAACTCCTACGAGCAGTACTTC. This encodes CASSQWAVNSYEQYF.

This chain connects TRBV7-2 to TRBJ1-1, with D perhaps TRBD1 (5 bases). This CDR3 has 12 amino acids. V lost 5 bases and J 7 bases, leaving 11 bases between the germline ends. Germline values: CDR1 SGHTA, CDR2 FQGNSA. DNA of the CDR3: TGTGCCAGCAGCCCCAGGGCTAATGAAGCTTTCTTT. It encodes CASSPRANEAFF.

This clonotype showed up many times. The gene calls are TRBV12-5 and TRBJ1-6, with TRBD1 matching 7 bases. The V segment lost 6 bases and the J segment 2 bases; nucleotides outside the gene matches: 10. Germline V CDR1 and CDR2: LGHNT, FRNRAP. This CDR3 has 17 residues. The CDR3 nucleotides are TGTGCTAGTGGACCCGGACAGGATGAACCCTATAATTCACCCCTCCACTTT. Its protein product is CASGPGQDEPYNSPLHF.

This clonotype has ten or more counts. The rearrangement uses TRBV30 and TRBJ2-7, with 7 bases that match TRBD2. CDR3 length equals 13 residues. V shed 0 bases and J 7 bases; nucleotides not matched to a gene: 6. Germline loops: CDR1 GTSNPN, CDR2 SVGIG (reference sequence). The CDR3 bases are TGTGCCTGGAGTGTATCGACCGGGGGGGAGCAGTACTTC. This codes for CAWSVSTGGEQYF.

This clonotype was seen at least ten times. This chain uses TRBV29-1 with TRBJ2-7; D is ambiguous. V lost 6 bases to trimming and J lost 6 bases, with 15 bases between them. The length of the CDR3 is 12 residues. The V gene's germline CDR1 is SQVTM and CDR2 ANQGSEA. The CDR3 region has the DNA TGCAGCGTCGTTGTGCCCCTCGGCGAGCAGTACTTC. This codes for CSVVVPLGEQYF.

This clonotype was seen at least ten times. The chain links TRBV7-3 to TRBJ2-3, with TRBD1 matching over 10 bases. The J segment lost 5 bases and the V segment lost 2 bases, leaving 7 bases of the junction unmatched. Germline values: CDR1 SGHTA, CDR2 FQGTGA. This CDR3 contains 16 residues. CDR3 in amino acids: CASSLFRDRGVDTQYF. The CDR3 coding sequence is TGTGCCAGCAGCTTATTTAGGGACAGGGGAGTAGATACGCAGTATTTT.

This clonotype showed up many times. The chain recombines TRBV20-1 with TRBJ1-5, with D possibly being TRBD1 (5 bases). The CDR3 spans 14 residues. Germline V gene lookup returns CDR1 DFQATT and CDR2 SNEGSKA (reference sequence). Trimming took 6 bases from V and 0 from J, leaving 12 bases between them. The CDR3 sequence is CSAIRDNSNQPQHF. CDR3 in DNA: TGCAGTGCCATCAGGGATAATAGCAATCAGCCCCAGCATTTT.

As for this clonotype: A much larger clone is a single base away; this may be a read error. The chain links TRBV9 to TRBJ2-3; D gene unclear. The CDR3 loop spans 14 amino acids. The V gene lost 2 bases and the J gene lost 4 bases, with 11 bases spanning the gap. The germline gives CDR1 SGDLS, CDR2 YYNGEE. This CDR3 is CASSVGDLSDTQYF. DNA of the CDR3: TGTGCCAGCAGCGTGGGCGATCTGTCAGATACGCAGTATTTT. Based on the CDR3 plus reference TRBV9 and TRBJ2-3, the full variable domain is DSGVTQTPKHLITATGQRVTLRCSPRSGDLSVYWYQQSLDQGLQFLIQYYNGEERAKGNILERFSAQQFPDLHSELNLSSLELGDSALYFCASSVGDLSDTQYFGPGTRLTVL.

The CDR3 sequence is CASSFPYGQGHYEQYF. CDR3 nucleotide sequence: TGTGCCAGCAGCTTTCCTTACGGACAGGGACACTACGAGCAGTACTTC. The chain uses TRBV28 and TRBJ2-7; 8 positions agree with TRBD1. Germline loops: CDR1 MDHEN, CDR2 SYDVKM. The J segment lost 3 bases and the V segment lost 6 bases, leaving 13 bases of the junction unmatched. CDR3 length: 16 residues.

This clonotype has at least ten counts. The chain is built from TRBV30 and TRBJ1-5, with no clear D. Trimming left V 2 bases short and J 3 bases short, with 14 bases between. Looked up from germline, CDR1 is GTSNPN and CDR2 is SVGIG (reference sequence). The CDR3 has 15 residues. The CDR3 DNA sequence: TGTGCCTGGAGTATTACTAGCGGGGTCAATCAGCCCCAGCATTTT. It encodes CAWSITSGVNQPQHF.

There are many counts of this clonotype. The CDR3 loop is CASSSYLRSSYEQYF. As DNA, the CDR3 is TGTGCCAGCAGCTCCTACCTAAGGAGCTCCTACGAGCAGTACTTC. V gene TRBV13 combines with J gene TRBJ2-7; D ambiguous. V lost 4 bases and J 0 bases, leaving 13 bases between the germline ends. Germline V lookup: CDR1 PRHDT, CDR2 FYEKMQ (reference sequence). This CDR3 has 15 residues.

This clonotype was detected ten times or more. The V gene is TRBV28, the J gene TRBJ2-7; 8 bases are shared with TRBD1. The CDR3 runs 14 residues. CDR1 MDHEN and CDR2 SYDVKM come from the germline V gene. V dropped 5 bases and J dropped 4; count of bases not matched to a gene: 7. The CDR3 DNA is TGTGCCAGCAGTCCAAACGGACAGGGTTACGAGCAGTACTTC. As protein: CASSPNGQGYEQYF.

This clonotype has at least ten counts. V gene TRBV12-5 combines with J gene TRBJ1-5; D is unresolved. The CDR3 is 12 residues long. Between the trimmed V and J ends, which lost 1 base and 6 bases, there was a span of 4 bases. Looked up from germline, CDR1 is LGHNT and CDR2 is FRNRAP. The CDR3 coding sequence is TGTGCTAGTGGTTTGGCGGTTCAGCCCCAGCATTTT. This encodes CASGLAVQPQHF.

The genes are TRBV6-5 and TRBJ1-2; D is perhaps TRBD1 (6 bases). CDR3 size: 13 residues. The V and J ends lost 3 bases and 7 bases respectively, with 12 bases between them. From germline, CDR1 is MNHEY and CDR2 SVGAGI. This chain's CDR3 is CASSYLQGSGYTF. The DNA of the CDR3 is TGTGCCAGCAGTTATTTACAGGGTAGTGGCTACACCTTC.

This clonotype was recorded at least ten times. The chain couples TRBV12-3 or TRBV12-4 to TRBJ1-6, with a possible D match to TRBD1 (6 bases). The CDR3 is 17 residues long. The V gene lost 2 bases and the J gene lost 6 bases, with 17 bases spanning the gap. CDR3 sequence: CASSLFAGGAGNSPLHF. The CDR3 DNA follows: TGTGCCAGCAGTTTATTCGCTGGGGGGGCAGGTAATTCACCCCTCCACTTT.

There are many counts of this clonotype. This sequence joins TRBV27 and TRBJ1-1; TRBD1 aligns across 7 bases. Trimming at V came to 5 bases and at J to 2 bases, leaving 17 bases not matched to a gene. The CDR3 loop spans 18 amino acids. Per the germline V gene, CDR1 is MNHEY and CDR2 is SMNVEV (reference sequence). In DNA form, the CDR3 reads TGTGCCAGCAGTCTCTACCCGGCGACAGGGAGGGGAAACACTGAAGCTTTCTTT. Translation gives CASSLYPATGRGNTEAFF.

In its sample, this clonotype was seen many times. The V and J genes are TRBV28 and TRBJ2-1, with D perhaps given as TRBD1 or TRBD2 (5 bases each). CDR1 and CDR2 from the germline V gene are MDHEN and SYDVKM. The CDR3 loop spans 15 amino acids. Trimming removed 6 bases from V and 0 bases from J, with 12 bases in between. For the CDR3, the DNA is TGTGCCAGCAGCCAAGCCGGGACCTCCTACAATGAGCAGTTCTTC. Its translation: CASSQAGTSYNEQFF.

This clonotype was detected ten times or more. The chain employs TRBV6-2 or TRBV6-3 and TRBJ2-7, with 10 bases fitting TRBD1. J lost 4 bases, V lost 9 bases, and 3 bases had no gene match. This CDR3 is built from 12 residues. Germline CDR1 reads MNHEY; CDR2 reads SVGEGT. The CDR3 loop reads CARRQGAYEQYF. For the CDR3, the DNA is TGTGCCAGGCGACAGGGGGCTTACGAGCAGTACTTC.

This clonotype was detected ten times or more. V is TRBV7-2 and J is TRBJ1-5; no reliable D call. Trimming left V 1 base short and J 4 bases short, with 8 bases between. Germline assignment: CDR1 SGHTA and CDR2 FQGNSA. CDR3 size: 14 residues. CDR3 sequence: CASSLGNANQPQHF. Written as DNA, the CDR3 is TGTGCCAGCAGCTTAGGGAACGCGAATCAGCCCCAGCATTTT.